One and the same sample provided the 13 T cell receptor beta chains below, sequenced in a study of technical replicates of blood from a handful of donors. The repertoire was sequenced with immunoSEQ multiplex PCR; TCRdb's copy has only in-frame clones and lacks some. Altogether roughly 76,000 clones are present, 75% to 95% being singletons, with the ten largest covering about 0.35%. The sample was T cells isolated from PBMCs. The receptors here all came from a human donor in good health. Some clones in this sample may be carry-over from other donors' samples.

The chain links TRBV2 to TRBJ1-1, with 8 bases that match TRBD1. Germline assignment: CDR1 SNHLY and CDR2 FYNNEI. This CDR3 spans 12 amino acids. The V gene end was trimmed by 4 bases and the J gene end by 8 bases; junction bases not matched to a gene: 3. This CDR3 is CASSAGGREAFF. For the CDR3, the DNA is TGTGCCAGCAGTGCAGGGGGCCGGGAAGCTTTCTTT.

Comments on this clone: Distinct nucleotide sequences in the sample also encode this CDR3. CDR3 sequence (DNA): TGTGCCAGCAGTGAACAGACAGGGAACTATGGCTACACCTTC. Its protein product is CASSEQTGNYGYTF. This chain links TRBV6-1 with TRBJ1-2, with 7 bases matching TRBD1. Per the germline V gene, CDR1 is MNHNS and CDR2 is SASEGT. Trimming cost V 2 bases and J 2 bases; bases outside gene matches: 2. The CDR3 has 14 amino acids.

The J gene is TRBJ1-5, the V gene TRBV6-1; weak D call: TRBD1 (5 bases). This CDR3 has 13 residues. CDR1 and CDR2 (germline): MNHNS, SASEGT. V was pared by 1 base and J by 6 bases, with 7 bases between. CDR3: CASSEGGVQPQHF. As DNA, the CDR3 is TGTGCCAGCAGTGAAGGGGGGGTTCAGCCCCAGCATTTT.

The V call is TRBV28, the J call TRBJ1-1, with 8 bases identical to TRBD1. The CDR3 length is 14 residues. Trimming removed 5 bases from V and 1 base from J; junction bases left unmatched: 3. From germline, CDR1 is MDHEN and CDR2 SYDVKM. This chain's CDR3 is CASSVDRENTEAFF. DNA of the CDR3: TGTGCCAGCAGTGTGGACAGGGAGAACACTGAAGCTTTCTTT.

The genes are TRBV9 and TRBJ2-1; D uncertain. Trimming removed 1 base from V and 0 bases from J, with 17 bases in between. The CDR3 spans 18 residues. Looked up from germline, CDR1 is SGDLS and CDR2 is YYNGEE. The CDR3 spells CASSVSRLEVSSYNEQFF. As DNA, the CDR3 is TGTGCCAGCAGCGTAAGTAGGCTAGAGGTCAGCTCCTACAATGAGCAGTTCTTC. Complete variable domain (other parts from reference TRBV9 and TRBJ2-1): DSGVTQTPKHLITATGQRVTLRCSPRSGDLSVYWYQQSLDQGLQFLIQYYNGEERAKGNILERFSAQQFPDLHSELNLSSLELGDSALYFCASSVSRLEVSSYNEQFFGPGTRLTVL.

V and J are TRBV5-1 and TRBJ2-5; D is perhaps TRBD1 (6 bases). V lost 1 base and J 5 bases, leaving 12 bases between the germline ends. Looked up from germline, CDR1 is SGHRS and CDR2 is YFSETQ. CDR3 length: 14 residues. The CDR3 sequence is CASSLQQGGETQYF. The CDR3 coding sequence is TGCGCCAGCAGCTTGCAACAGGGTGGGGAGACCCAGTACTTC. Full variable domain (rest looked up from reference TRBV5-1 and TRBJ2-5): KAGVTQTPRYLIKTRGQQVTLSCSPISGHRSVSWYQQTPGQGLQFLFEYFSETQRNKGNFPGRFSGRQFSNSRSEMNVSTLELGDSALYLCASSLQQGGETQYFGPGTRLLVL.

This clone has a handful of counts. This chain connects TRBV7-9 to TRBJ1-1, with TRBD1 matching 9 bases. The CDR3 is 17 amino acids. Germline V gene sequence: CDR1 SEHNR, CDR2 FQNEAQ (reference sequence). V dropped 5 bases and J dropped 1; count of bases not matched to a gene: 11. This CDR3 reads CASSPFRTGDSNTEAFF. The CDR3 bases are TGTGCCAGCAGCCCCTTTAGGACAGGGGACTCGAACACTGAAGCTTTCTTT.

The V and J genes are TRBV19 and TRBJ2-1, with D perhaps TRBD2 (5 bases). The CDR3 is 14 residues long. Trimming pared 2 bases from V and 6 bases from J, leaving 11 bases between. The germline gives CDR1 LNHDA, CDR2 SQIVND (reference sequence). The CDR3 is CASSILVGSNEQFF. Here the CDR3 DNA reads TGTGCCAGTAGTATACTGGTTGGGAGCAATGAGCAGTTCTTC.

The V gene is TRBV18, the J gene TRBJ1-2; the match to TRBD1 covers 7 bases. Germline assignment: CDR1 KGHSH and CDR2 LQKENI. The V and J ends lost 0 bases and 8 bases, in that order; junction bases with no gene match: 6. This CDR3 has 14 amino acids. Here the CDR3 reads CASSPPGQGGGYTF. CDR3 nucleotides: TGTGCCAGCTCACCACCGGGCCAGGGGGGAGGCTACACCTTC. Full variable domain (missing parts from reference TRBV18 and TRBJ1-2): NAGVMQNPRHLVRRRGQEARLRCSPMKGHSHVYWYRQLPEEGLKFMVYLQKENIIDESGMPKERFSAEFPKEGPSILRIQQVVRGDSAAYFCASSPPGQGGGYTFGSGTRLTVV.

The rearrangement uses TRBV18 and TRBJ1-5; the D gene is possibly TRBD1 (6 bases). The CDR3 has 15 amino acids. V was cut by 3 bases and J by 4 bases, with 13 bases left in between. CDR1 and CDR2 from the germline V gene are KGHSH and LQKENI. CDR3 region: CASSPGGGFNQPQHF. The CDR3 DNA reads TGTGCCAGCTCACCGGGTGGGGGCTTTAATCAGCCCCAGCATTTT.

The rearrangement joins TRBV29-1 to TRBJ2-7, with 7 bases fitting TRBD1. V lost 4 bases, J lost 0 bases, and 9 bases stayed unmatched. Germline CDR1 is SQVTM and CDR2 is ANQGSEA. This CDR3 has 15 amino acids. Here the CDR3 DNA reads TGCAGCGTTGCACTCCGGGACAGCAGCTCCTACGAGCAGTACTTC. This gives the protein CSVALRDSSSYEQYF.

The V and J genes are TRBV6-5 and TRBJ1-4, with D unresolved. Trimming shortened V by 4 bases and J by 0 bases, and 9 bases separated the two germline ends. The length of the CDR3 is 15 residues. The germline V gene encodes CDR1 MNHEY and CDR2 SVGAGI. For the CDR3, the DNA is TGTGCCAGCAGTTCCAACAGACCAACTAATGAAAAACTGTTTTTT. Translated, it gives CASSSNRPTNEKLFF.

This sequence joins TRBV7-3 and TRBJ2-3; 7 positions match TRBD2. In germline, CDR1 is SGHTA, CDR2 FQGTGA. With 2 bases clipped from V and 2 bases from J, the junction kept 4 bases outside the gene matches. This CDR3 has 15 residues. The CDR3 reads CASSLGLAATDTQYF. The CDR3 DNA reads as TGTGCCAGCAGCTTAGGGCTAGCGGCCACAGATACGCAGTATTTT.